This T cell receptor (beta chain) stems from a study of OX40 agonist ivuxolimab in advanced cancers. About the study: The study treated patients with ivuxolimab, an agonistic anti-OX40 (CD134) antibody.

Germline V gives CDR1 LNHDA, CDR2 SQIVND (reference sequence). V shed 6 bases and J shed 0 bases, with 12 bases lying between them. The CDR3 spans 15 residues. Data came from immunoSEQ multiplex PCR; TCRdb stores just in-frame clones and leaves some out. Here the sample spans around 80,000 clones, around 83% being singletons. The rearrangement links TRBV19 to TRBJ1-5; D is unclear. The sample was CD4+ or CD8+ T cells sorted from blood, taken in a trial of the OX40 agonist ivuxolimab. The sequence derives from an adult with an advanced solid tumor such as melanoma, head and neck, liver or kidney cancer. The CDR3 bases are TGTGCCAGTAGCGCGAGGCTTTTTAGCAATCAGCCCCAGCATTTT. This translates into CASSARLFSNQPQHF.